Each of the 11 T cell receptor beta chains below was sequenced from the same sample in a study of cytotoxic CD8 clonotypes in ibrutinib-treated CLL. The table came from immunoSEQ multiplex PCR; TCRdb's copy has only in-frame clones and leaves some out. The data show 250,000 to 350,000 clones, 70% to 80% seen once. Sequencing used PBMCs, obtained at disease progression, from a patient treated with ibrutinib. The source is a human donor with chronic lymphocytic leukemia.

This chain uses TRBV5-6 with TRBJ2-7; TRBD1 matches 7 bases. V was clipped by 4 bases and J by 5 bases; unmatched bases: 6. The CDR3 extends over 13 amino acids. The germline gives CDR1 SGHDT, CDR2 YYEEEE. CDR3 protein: CASSPDRAHEQYF. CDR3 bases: TGTGCCAGCAGCCCAGACAGGGCCCACGAGCAGTACTTC.

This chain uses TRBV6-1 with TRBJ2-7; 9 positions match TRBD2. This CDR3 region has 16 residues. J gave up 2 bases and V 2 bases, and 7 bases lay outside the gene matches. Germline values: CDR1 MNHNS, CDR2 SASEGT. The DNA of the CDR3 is TGTGCCAGCAGTGAACCGAGCGGGGGGACAGCCTACGAGCAGTACTTC. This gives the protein CASSEPSGGTAYEQYF.

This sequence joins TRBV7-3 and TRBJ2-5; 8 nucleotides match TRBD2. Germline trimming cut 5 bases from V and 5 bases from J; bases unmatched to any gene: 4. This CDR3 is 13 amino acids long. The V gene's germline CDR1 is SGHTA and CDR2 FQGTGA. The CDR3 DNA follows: TGTGCCAGCAGCCTTAGCGGGGTTGAGACCCAGTACTTC. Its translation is CASSLSGVETQYF.

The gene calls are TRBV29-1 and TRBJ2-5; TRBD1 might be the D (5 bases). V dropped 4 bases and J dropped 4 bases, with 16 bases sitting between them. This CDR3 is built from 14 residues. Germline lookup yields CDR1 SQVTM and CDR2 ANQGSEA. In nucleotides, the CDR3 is TGCAGCGTTGGACAGTCCCAGGCCCTAGAGACCCAGTACTTC. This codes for CSVGQSQALETQYF.

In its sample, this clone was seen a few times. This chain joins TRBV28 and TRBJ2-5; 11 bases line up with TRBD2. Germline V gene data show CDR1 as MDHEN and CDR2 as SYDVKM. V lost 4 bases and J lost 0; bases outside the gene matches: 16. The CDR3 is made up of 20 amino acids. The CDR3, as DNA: TGTGCCAGCAGTTCGTCTTCGGACATACGACTAGCGGGATACCAAGAGACCCAGTACTTC. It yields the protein CASSSSSDIRLAGYQETQYF.

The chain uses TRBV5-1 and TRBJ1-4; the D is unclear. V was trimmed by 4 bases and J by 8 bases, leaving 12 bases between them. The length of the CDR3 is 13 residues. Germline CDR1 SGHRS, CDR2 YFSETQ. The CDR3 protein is CASSPGPGEKLFF. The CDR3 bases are TGCGCCAGCAGCCCAGGCCCGGGCGAAAAACTGTTTTTT.

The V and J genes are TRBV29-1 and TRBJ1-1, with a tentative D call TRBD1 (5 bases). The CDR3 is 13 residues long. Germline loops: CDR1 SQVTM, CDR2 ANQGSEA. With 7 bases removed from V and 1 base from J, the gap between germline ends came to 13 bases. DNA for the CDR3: TGCAGCGGGAGGGGCCTGTGGAACACTGAAGCTTTCTTT. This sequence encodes CSGRGLWNTEAFF.

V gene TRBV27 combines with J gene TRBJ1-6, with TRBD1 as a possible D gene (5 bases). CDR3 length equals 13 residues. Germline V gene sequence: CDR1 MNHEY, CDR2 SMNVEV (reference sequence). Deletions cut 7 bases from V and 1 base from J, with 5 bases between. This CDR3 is CASKGSYNSPLHF. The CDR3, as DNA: TGTGCCAGCAAGGGGTCCTATAATTCACCCCTCCACTTT.

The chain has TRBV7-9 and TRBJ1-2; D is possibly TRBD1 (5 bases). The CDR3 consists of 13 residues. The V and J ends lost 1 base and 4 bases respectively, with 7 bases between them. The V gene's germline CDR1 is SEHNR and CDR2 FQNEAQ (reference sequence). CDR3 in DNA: TGTGCCAGCAGCTTAGGGGGGATCTATGGCTACACCTTC. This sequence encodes CASSLGGIYGYTF.

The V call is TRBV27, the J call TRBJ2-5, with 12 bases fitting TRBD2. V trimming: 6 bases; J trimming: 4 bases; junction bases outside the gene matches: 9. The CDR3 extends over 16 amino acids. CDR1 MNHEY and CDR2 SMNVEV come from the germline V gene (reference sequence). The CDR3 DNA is TGTGCCAGCAGCCCGGGACTAGCGGGCCATTCAGAGACCCAGTACTTC. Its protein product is CASSPGLAGHSETQYF.

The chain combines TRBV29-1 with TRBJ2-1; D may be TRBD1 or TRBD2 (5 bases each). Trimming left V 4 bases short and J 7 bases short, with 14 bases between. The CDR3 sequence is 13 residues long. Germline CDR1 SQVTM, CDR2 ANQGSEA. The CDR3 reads CSVVAGSRNEQFF. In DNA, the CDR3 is TGCAGCGTTGTGGCAGGGAGTCGAAATGAGCAGTTCTTC.